This passage covers 27 T cell receptor beta chains from one sample sequenced in a study of CD8 T cells in ankylosing spondylitis. TCRdb independently ran MiXCR on the 5' RACE reads; one entry per CDR3 protein. The sample has under 150,000 distinct CDR3 sequences; 9.3% are singletons. Sequencing was done on a sample of blood, either unsorted or a sorted T cell fraction (not recorded which). These receptors all come from a male donor with ankylosing spondylitis or in good health (not recorded which).

This clonotype was recorded many times. This chain joins TRBV20-1 and TRBJ1-1; D is unresolved. Germline lookup yields CDR1 DFQATT and CDR2 SNEGSKA (reference sequence). The CDR3 consists of 13 residues. V lost 1 base and J lost 1, with 7 bases in between. DNA for the CDR3: TGCAGTGCTAGAGGCCAGGAGAACACTGAAGCTTTCTTT. Protein: CSARGQENTEAFF.

To note about this clonotype: A much larger clone is a single base away; this may be a read error. CDR3 sequence (DNA): TGTGCCGGCAGCTTTCCCTCAGAGACCCAGTACTTC. Amino acid sequence: CAGSFPSETQYF. V is TRBV7-2 and J is TRBJ2-5; unclear D gene. CDR1 is SGHTA, CDR2 FQGNSA, per germline. CDR3 length: 12 residues.

This rearrangement joins TRBV29-1 to TRBJ2-7, with D hard to call. Germline V gene lookup returns CDR1 SQVTM and CDR2 ANQGSEA. The CDR3 loop spans 12 amino acids. V was pared by 4 bases and J by 2 bases, with 9 bases between. The CDR3 coding sequence is TGCAGCGTTGCGTCCACCGCCTACGAGCAGTACTTC. As protein: CSVASTAYEQYF.

This clonotype was observed many times. This chain joins TRBV7-3 and TRBJ2-3; tentative D call: TRBD2 (5 bases). V was shortened by 1 base and J by 1 base, with 9 bases between the two germline ends. Germline-derived CDR1 and CDR2 are SGHTA and FQGTGA. The CDR3 runs to 15 residues. The CDR3 DNA sequence: TGTGCCAGCAGCTTAATGGCAGCGGGCACAGATACGCAGTATTTT. It yields the protein CASSLMAAGTDTQYF.

At least ten counts were recorded for this clonotype. V gene TRBV29-1 combines with J gene TRBJ1-1; D gene uncertain. Trimming pared 6 bases from V and 1 base from J, leaving 12 bases between. The CDR3 is made up of 13 amino acids. Germline V gene lookup returns CDR1 SQVTM and CDR2 ANQGSEA. This CDR3 reads CSVEKAGNTEAFF. CDR3 DNA sequence: TGCAGCGTAGAGAAGGCAGGGAACACTGAAGCTTTCTTT.

This clonotype was seen at least ten times. CDR3 coding DNA: TGTGCCAGCAGTTATGGAGTCATAGAGGGAGAGACCCAGTACTTC. Translating gives CASSYGVIEGETQYF. The rearrangement links TRBV6-2 or TRBV6-3 to TRBJ2-5, with D tentatively TRBD2 (5 bases). From germline, CDR1 is MNHEY and CDR2 SVGEGT. This CDR3 contains 15 residues. V lost 3 bases and J 4 bases, leaving 15 bases between the germline ends.

This clonotype was counted ten times or more. This sequence joins TRBV29-1 and TRBJ1-2, with D tentatively TRBD1 (6 bases). This CDR3 is 13 amino acids long. The germline CDR1 and CDR2 sequences are SQVTM and ANQGSEA. V shed 6 bases and J shed 4 bases, with 15 bases lying between them. CDR3 sequence: CSVTGQLSYGYTF. DNA for the CDR3: TGCAGCGTGACCGGACAGCTAAGCTATGGCTACACCTTC.

This clonotype was counted at least ten times. The CDR3 DNA sequence: TGCAGTGCGCCGGTGGAGCGGAGGGCCTCTACATTATACAATGAGCAGTTCTTC. Its protein is CSAPVERRASTLYNEQFF. The V call is TRBV20-1, the J call TRBJ2-1; TRBD2 might be the D (6 bases). The germline V gene has CDR1 DFQATT and CDR2 SNEGSKA (reference sequence). Between the trimmed V and J ends, which lost 6 bases and 4 bases, there was a span of 28 bases. The CDR3 is 18 amino acids.

As concerns this clonotype: One junction end disagrees with the germline gene, perhaps due to a read error. The J gene is TRBJ2-7, the V gene TRBV20-1, with 11 bases that match TRBD2. This CDR3 has 17 residues. Per germline, CDR1 DFQATT and CDR2 SNEGSKA (reference sequence). CDR3 in amino acids: CCARPELAGAAFGEQYF. The CDR3 DNA reads as TGCTGTGCTAGACCGGAACTAGCGGGAGCCGCCTTCGGCGAGCAGTACTTC.

A few counts support this clonotype. The J gene is TRBJ2-3, the V gene TRBV7-6; D is possibly TRBD2 (6 bases). Germline V gives CDR1 SGHVS, CDR2 FNYEAQ. The CDR3 consists of 15 residues. The ends were cut back, 5 bases at V and 8 bases at J, with 20 bases in the middle. The CDR3 DNA reads TGTGCCAGCAGCAATAGTGGTGGGAGGACCGGTACGCAGTATTTT. This sequence encodes CASSNSGGRTGTQYF.

In its sample, this clonotype was seen a few times. This chain links TRBV20-1 with TRBJ2-5, with no clear D. Germline-derived CDR1 and CDR2 are DFQATT and SNEGSKA (reference sequence). V was pared by 1 base and J by 5 bases, with 14 bases between. This CDR3 is built from 14 residues. The CDR3 coding sequence is TGCAGTGCTAGAGTGACACCCTATGGGGAGACCCAGTACTTC. Translating it yields CSARVTPYGETQYF.

Ten or more counts support this clonotype. The rearrangement links TRBV27 to TRBJ2-5, with 9 bases identical to TRBD1. The CDR3 covers 16 residues. Germline-derived CDR1 and CDR2 are MNHEY and SMNVEV (reference sequence). Trimming cost V 5 bases and J 1 base; bases outside gene matches: 8. CDR3 sequence reads: CASSKLYRGRQETQYF. The CDR3 coding sequence is TGTGCCAGCAGTAAACTCTACAGGGGGCGCCAAGAGACCCAGTACTTC.

This clonotype showed up many times. This chain links TRBV29-1 with TRBJ2-1; 14 positions agree with TRBD2. V trimming: 4 bases; J trimming: 7 bases; junction bases outside the gene matches: 3. This CDR3 is 14 amino acids long. Germline CDR1 is SQVTM and CDR2 is ANQGSEA. The DNA for the CDR3 is TGCAGCGTTGGAGGGACTAGCGGGAGAAATGAGCAGTTCTTC. Its translation: CSVGGTSGRNEQFF.

V is TRBV5-1 and J is TRBJ2-5, with TRBD1 matching over 7 bases. V lost 7 bases to trimming and J lost 5 bases; unmatched junction nucleotides: 11. Germline CDR1 is SGHRS and CDR2 is YFSETQ. This CDR3 contains 14 residues. DNA for the CDR3: TGCGCCAGCCGACCGACCTCGACAGGGGAGACCCAGTACTTC. As protein: CASRPTSTGETQYF.

Ten or more counts support this clonotype. The rearrangement joins TRBV7-2 to TRBJ2-2; D is perhaps TRBD1 or TRBD2 (5 bases each). V dropped 5 bases and J dropped 4 bases, with 14 bases sitting between them. In germline, CDR1 is SGHTA, CDR2 FQGNSA. The CDR3 totals 15 residues. CDR3 amino acids: CASSLGTALTGELFF. The CDR3 bases are TGTGCCAGCAGCCTCGGGACGGCACTCACCGGGGAGCTGTTTTTT.

Points on this clonotype: A read error may be the cause here, since a much bigger clone is one base away. The gene calls are TRBV20-1 and TRBJ2-1, with D perhaps matching TRBD1 or TRBD2 (6 bases each). CDR1 and CDR2 (germline): DFQATT, SNEGSKA (reference sequence). The CDR3 is made up of 15 amino acids. The CDR3, as DNA: TGCTGTGCAACGATTCTAGCGAGGGGGTTCAATGAGCAGTTCTTC. Protein product: CCATILARGFNEQFF.

Many counts were recorded for this clonotype. The chain recombines TRBV11-2 with TRBJ2-1, with unresolved D. Germline lookup yields CDR1 SGHAT and CDR2 FQNNGV. The CDR3 has 13 residues. The V end lost 5 bases, the J end lost 5 bases, and 10 bases lay between the germline ends. This chain's CDR3 is CASSTNPNNEQFF. The CDR3, as DNA: TGTGCCAGCAGCACCAACCCTAACAATGAGCAGTTCTTC.

This clonotype was seen at least ten times. The V and J genes are TRBV9 and TRBJ2-2, with TRBD2 matching over 8 bases. Germline loops: CDR1 SGDLS, CDR2 YYNGEE. V shed 3 bases, J shed 6 bases, and the junction held 4 bases outside the gene matches. The CDR3 has 14 residues. The CDR3 DNA sequence: TGTGCCAGCAGCGCCGGGAGGGCGGCCGGGGAGCTGTTTTTT. This codes for CASSAGRAAGELFF. The variable domain in full, completed from reference TRBV9 and TRBJ2-2, reads DSGVTQTPKHLITATGQRVTLRCSPRSGDLSVYWYQQSLDQGLQFLIQYYNGEERAKGNILERFSAQQFPDLHSELNLSSLELGDSALYFCASSAGRAAGELFFGEGSRLTVL.

This clonotype was picked up a small number of times. V gene TRBV7-2 combines with J gene TRBJ2-1; D is uncertain. Trimming removed 5 bases at V and 8 bases at J, with 19 bases between. Germline CDR1 reads SGHTA; CDR2 reads FQGNSA. The CDR3 length is 15 residues. The CDR3 reads CASSLMGMSVHEQFF. The CDR3 region has the DNA TGTGCCAGCAGCCTAATGGGTATGTCCGTCCATGAGCAGTTCTTC.

This clonotype was seen repeatedly, ten times or more. This chain joins TRBV7-3 and TRBJ2-1; 9 bases match TRBD2. Germline V CDR1 and CDR2: SGHTA, FQGTGA. The CDR3 has 16 residues. V was clipped by 6 bases and J by 7 bases; unmatched bases: 13. The CDR3 DNA follows: TGTGCCAGCAGTTCAACGGGCGGGAGGGCCGGTAATGAGCAGTTCTTC. This sequence encodes CASSSTGGRAGNEQFF.

Many counts were recorded for this clonotype. The chain joins TRBV20-1 to TRBJ2-3; TRBD2 matches at 7 bases. The ends lost 5 bases at V and 6 bases at J; junction bases unmatched: 8. Germline lookup yields CDR1 DFQATT and CDR2 SNEGSKA (reference sequence). The CDR3 is made up of 13 amino acids. The chain's CDR3 is CSAAREVMDTQYF. The CDR3 DNA follows: TGCAGTGCTGCCCGGGAGGTGATGGATACGCAGTATTTT.

This clonotype occurred a few times. This rearrangement joins TRBV5-1 to TRBJ2-1; D is undetermined. This CDR3 spans 13 amino acids. Germline V gives CDR1 SGHRS, CDR2 YFSETQ. V lost 1 base, J lost 5 bases, and 7 bases lay in between. CDR3 bases: TGCGCCAGCAGCTTGACGATAAACAATGAGCAGTTCTTC. It encodes CASSLTINNEQFF. Full variable domain (outside the CDR3, taken from reference TRBV5-1 and TRBJ2-1): KAGVTQTPRYLIKTRGQQVTLSCSPISGHRSVSWYQQTPGQGLQFLFEYFSETQRNKGNFPGRFSGRQFSNSRSEMNVSTLELGDSALYLCASSLTINNEQFFGPGTRLTVL.

In its sample, this clonotype was seen many times. The rearrangement joins TRBV7-2 to TRBJ2-1, with D unclear. V dropped 5 bases and J dropped 0 bases, with 11 bases sitting between them. The CDR3 totals 15 residues. CDR1 SGHTA and CDR2 FQGNSA come from the germline V gene. As DNA, the CDR3 is TGTGCCAGCAGCGCTGCCAGTAGCTCCTACAATGAGCAGTTCTTC. As protein: CASSAASSSYNEQFF.

This clonotype has a count of ten or more. The J gene is TRBJ2-3, the V gene TRBV7-2; a possible D gene is TRBD2 (5 bases). V shed 4 bases and J shed 1 base, with 18 bases lying between them. Germline V gene data show CDR1 as SGHTA and CDR2 as FQGNSA. The CDR3 runs 17 residues. The CDR3 nucleotides read TGTGCCAGCAGCTCCCCGAACGAGGGATGGGGCACAGATACGCAGTATTTT. It encodes CASSSPNEGWGTDTQYF.

This clonotype came up many times. V and J are TRBV5-1 and TRBJ2-5; the D is unclear. The CDR3 consists of 16 residues. Trimming pared 1 base from V and 1 base from J, leaving 14 bases between. Germline V gene sequence: CDR1 SGHRS, CDR2 YFSETQ. CDR3 nucleotide sequence: TGCGCCAGCAGCTTGCAACCTATCGCGGTCCAAGAGACCCAGTACTTC. The encoded protein is CASSLQPIAVQETQYF.

This clonotype was detected many times. The chain carries TRBV6-5 and TRBJ1-3; no reliable D call. V was pared by 4 bases and J by 0 bases, with 10 bases between. CDR3 length equals 15 residues. Germline V gene sequence: CDR1 MNHEY, CDR2 SVGAGI. This CDR3 reads CASSSYKSSGNTIYF. CDR3 DNA sequence: TGTGCCAGCAGTTCCTACAAGAGCTCTGGAAACACCATATATTTT.

This clonotype has at least ten counts. The chain is built from TRBV6-5 and TRBJ2-7; D is possibly TRBD2 (6 bases). The germline V gene encodes CDR1 MNHEY and CDR2 SVGAGI. This CDR3 region has 16 residues. V was clipped by 0 bases and J by 7 bases, with 19 bases between them. The CDR3 DNA follows: TGTGCCAGCAGTTACTCTCACGGTTTGCCAGGGAGGGAGCAGTACTTC. Encoded protein: CASSYSHGLPGREQYF.